The rows below give T cell receptor beta chains drawn from one sample of a study of T-cell reconstitution after alpha-beta-depleted transplantation in children. One entry per CDR3 protein, called by TCRdb with MiXCR from the PCR reads. This sample has some 830,000 distinct CDR3 sequences, with roughly 15% found just once. Sequencing used PBMCs, mostly from graft donor cells, obtained 360 days after TCRalphabeta/CD19-depleted stem cell transplant. The origin of the receptors is a male patient aged 10 to 17 who had a stem cell transplant for acute lymphoblastic leukemia, so the T cells may come from the graft donor. Each CDR3 is given without its conserved first and last residue. The order of the fields is V gene, J gene, CDR3 protein.

V gene: TRBV7-9; J gene: TRBJ2-2; CDR3 protein: ASDSSANTGELF
V gene: TRBV5-1; J gene: TRBJ2-3; CDR3 protein: ASSLIQGSTDTQY
V gene: TRBV7-8; J gene: TRBJ2-7; CDR3 protein: ASRVSASSYEQY
V gene: TRBV10-3; J gene: TRBJ2-7; CDR3 protein: AISGTPSYEQY
V gene: TRBV11-2; J gene: TRBJ2-1; CDR3 protein: ASAGGASYNEQF
V gene: TRBV7-6; J gene: TRBJ1-5; CDR3 protein: ASSRFEGLNQPQH
V gene: TRBV20-1; J gene: TRBJ1-4; CDR3 protein: SAHLYGAFNEKLF
V gene: TRBV4-1; J gene: TRBJ1-2; CDR3 protein: ASSPPQTGSYGYT
V gene: TRBV27; J gene: TRBJ1-5; CDR3 protein: ASSLRTGGMPQH
V gene: TRBV20-1; J gene: TRBJ2-1; CDR3 protein: SAYGRPSYNEQF
V gene: TRBV7-9; J gene: TRBJ2-2; CDR3 protein: ASSLTRTVDHTGELF
V gene: TRBV29-1; J gene: TRBJ1-2; CDR3 protein: SVETTYYGYT
V gene: TRBV10-3; J gene: TRBJ2-7; CDR3 protein: AISDWEQGYEQY
V gene: TRBV7-3; J gene: TRBJ1-2; CDR3 protein: ASTTSPGRGDGYT
V gene: TRBV12-3/TRBV12-4; J gene: TRBJ2-7; CDR3 protein: ASSFKRLSYEQY
V gene: TRBV10-3; J gene: TRBJ2-7; CDR3 protein: AISAAGKSSYEQY
V gene: TRBV27; J gene: TRBJ2-7; CDR3 protein: ASRSGAGSYEQY
V gene: TRBV9; J gene: TRBJ2-1; CDR3 protein: ASQNWDNEQF
V gene: TRBV6-2/TRBV6-3; J gene: TRBJ2-3; CDR3 protein: ASSLRHSGASTDTQY
V gene: TRBV18; J gene: TRBJ1-1; CDR3 protein: ASSLGGSEAF
V gene: TRBV20-1; J gene: TRBJ2-7; CDR3 protein: SAQAGGPSSYEQY
V gene: TRBV12-3/TRBV12-4; J gene: TRBJ2-1; CDR3 protein: ASTARGQGYYNEQF
V gene: TRBV4-2; J gene: TRBJ2-7; CDR3 protein: ASSQVVFGTPTYEQY
V gene: TRBV27; J gene: TRBJ2-3; CDR3 protein: ASKGLPPNRGDTQY
V gene: TRBV3-1; J gene: TRBJ1-3; CDR3 protein: ASSQEVTLDSGNTIY
V gene: TRBV12-5; J gene: TRBJ1-3; CDR3 protein: ASGPTGRNTIY
V gene: TRBV14; J gene: TRBJ2-6; CDR3 protein: ASSQFLSETGYGWANVLT
V gene: TRBV5-1; J gene: TRBJ2-1; CDR3 protein: ASSPGTSGLRLRDEQF
V gene: TRBV29-1; J gene: TRBJ2-1; CDR3 protein: SVARLEQF
V gene: TRBV12-3/TRBV12-4; J gene: TRBJ2-7; CDR3 protein: ASSSPSGESYEQY
V gene: TRBV4-1; J gene: TRBJ2-7; CDR3 protein: ASSQVIAGGSYEQY
V gene: TRBV5-1; J gene: TRBJ1-4; CDR3 protein: ASTKNAGRGGEKLF
V gene: TRBV5-1; J gene: TRBJ2-2; CDR3 protein: ASTKTATGELF
V gene: TRBV29-1; J gene: TRBJ1-2; CDR3 protein: SVTGPGGYT
V gene: TRBV7-8; J gene: TRBJ2-7; CDR3 protein: ASSNPTGYYEQY
V gene: TRBV3-1; J gene: TRBJ2-2; CDR3 protein: ASSHRRTSGLPGELF
V gene: TRBV29-1; J gene: TRBJ2-3; CDR3 protein: SVESTSGSTDTQY
V gene: TRBV30; J gene: TRBJ1-5; CDR3 protein: AWNTGASNQPQH
V gene: TRBV27; J gene: TRBJ2-7; CDR3 protein: ASSGTVFGSYEQY
V gene: TRBV5-1; J gene: TRBJ2-5; CDR3 protein: ASSLGTNQETQY
V gene: TRBV29-1; J gene: TRBJ1-4; CDR3 protein: SVRGGGEKLF
V gene: TRBV28; J gene: TRBJ2-1; CDR3 protein: ASSWTGRLYNEQF
V gene: TRBV21-1; J gene: TRBJ2-7; CDR3 protein: ASTPRGREESSYEQY
V gene: TRBV20-1; J gene: TRBJ2-7; CDR3 protein: SARDPGWGYEQY
V gene: TRBV13; J gene: TRBJ2-1; CDR3 protein: ASRPPYRGEQF
V gene: TRBV29-1; J gene: TRBJ1-2; CDR3 protein: SVEDPGHFYGYT
V gene: TRBV5-6; J gene: TRBJ2-1; CDR3 protein: ASSLSIEQF
V gene: TRBV11-2; J gene: TRBJ2-5; CDR3 protein: ASLSRGRKETQY
V gene: TRBV27; J gene: TRBJ2-1; CDR3 protein: ASRVGGANEQF
V gene: TRBV4-2; J gene: TRBJ1-1; CDR3 protein: ASSQGHTGENTEAF
V gene: TRBV7-2; J gene: TRBJ1-5; CDR3 protein: ASSSVGTASSNQPQH
V gene: TRBV7-2; J gene: TRBJ2-1; CDR3 protein: ASSLYVGTYNEQF
V gene: TRBV25-1; J gene: TRBJ2-7; CDR3 protein: ASSTPVGLAGGPVYYEQY
V gene: TRBV4-2; J gene: TRBJ2-5; CDR3 protein: ASSQVRDSSGHRLQETQY
V gene: TRBV7-3; J gene: TRBJ2-5; CDR3 protein: ASSLKRLAGEETQY
V gene: TRBV5-1; J gene: TRBJ2-4; CDR3 protein: ATTAPAGSRQLAKNIQY
V gene: TRBV7-3; J gene: TRBJ2-5; CDR3 protein: ASSEGQGTQETQY
V gene: TRBV29-1; J gene: TRBJ2-7; CDR3 protein: SVEHRYEQY
V gene: TRBV12-3/TRBV12-4; J gene: TRBJ2-1; CDR3 protein: ASSSRTGVYNEQF
V gene: TRBV2; J gene: TRBJ2-3; CDR3 protein: ATVRGSGRADTQY